Listed below are T cell receptor beta chains from one sample, sequenced in a study of control samples from healthy donors and cancer patients. Data came from immunoSEQ multiplex PCR; TCRdb stores just in-frame clones and leaves some out. The sample carries some 20,000 clones, approximately 90% recorded once. The material sequenced was PBMCs. The receptor source for this set is a woman aged 55-69 years with head and neck cancer. Both conserved end residues are part of each CDR3. A D gene is named only where the DNA matches it firmly. The size entry is marked missing in some rows and otherwise reads once, few, many or a size class.

NA | TRBJ2-2 | few | TRBV2 | CASSLDTGRSGELFF | TGTGCCAGCAGTCTTGACACGGGGCGGTCCGGGGAGCTGTTTTTT
NA | TRBJ1-1 | NA | TRBV28 | CASSFEGMNTEAFF | TGTGCCAGCAGTTTTGAGGGGATGAACACTGAAGCTTTCTTT
NA | TRBJ1-6 | NA | TRBV27 | CASSLQTLNNSPLHF | TGTGCCAGCAGTTTACAAACATTAAATAATTCACCCCTCCACTTT
NA | TRBJ2-7 | NA | TRBV5-1 | CASSLGEGWPYEQYF | TGCGCCAGCAGCTTGGGAGAGGGTTGGCCCTACGAGCAGTACTTC
NA | TRBJ2-5 | NA | TRBV9 | CASSVAGEETQYF | TGTGCCAGCAGCGTAGCCGGAGAGGAGACCCAGTACTTC
NA | TRBJ1-3 | NA | TRBV2 | CASTTEFGNTIYF | TGTGCCAGCACTACAGAATTTGGAAACACCATATATTTT
TRBD1 | TRBJ2-7 | NA | TRBV5-6 | CASSPGTGISYEQYF | TGTGCCAGCAGCCCGGGGACAGGGATTTCCTACGAGCAGTACTTC
NA | TRBJ2-7 | NA | TRBV13 | CASSTGPGGSEQYF | TGTGCCAGCAGCACCGGCCCGGGCGGATCCGAGCAGTACTTC
NA | TRBJ2-2 | NA | TRBV5-1 | CASSRQGLETGELFF | TGCGCCAGCAGCAGGCAGGGGTTAGAAACCGGGGAGCTGTTTTTT
TRBD1 | TRBJ1-5 | NA | TRBV2 | CASRFGTGFSNQPQHF | TGTGCCAGCAGGTTCGGGACAGGGTTTAGCAATCAGCCCCAGCATTTT
NA | TRBJ2-1 | NA | TRBV3-1/TRBV3-2 | CASSQGLGGSYNEQFF | TGTGCCAGCAGCCAAGGTCTGGGGGGCTCCTACAATGAGCAGTTCTTC
NA | TRBJ2-7 | NA | TRBV28 | CASSPSGTYYEQYF | TGTGCCAGCAGTCCCTCCGGGACATACTACGAGCAGTACTTC
TRBD1 | TRBJ2-1 | NA | TRBV3-1/TRBV3-2 | CASSRSDRPLSYNEQFF | TGTGCCAGCAGCCGCTCGGACAGGCCCCTATCCTACAATGAGCAGTTCTTC
NA | TRBJ1-4 | NA | TRBV5-6 | CASSFRRATNEKLFF | TGTGCCAGCAGCTTTCGACGTGCAACTAATGAAAAACTGTTTTTT
TRBD1 | TRBJ2-7 | NA | TRBV19 | CASSTLAGGSSYEQYF | TGTGCCAGTAGTACCTTGGCAGGGGGCTCTTCCTACGAGCAGTACTTC
NA | TRBJ2-3 | NA | TRBV7-9 | CASSLNADTQYF | TGTGCCAGCAGCTTAAACGCAGATACGCAGTATTTT
NA | TRBJ1-4 | NA | TRBV2 | CASRAGAGANEKLFF | TGTGCCAGCAGGGCAGGGGCAGGGGCTAATGAAAAACTGTTTTTT
TRBD1 | TRBJ1-1 | NA | TRBV7-6 | CASSPGTGGTEAFF | TGTGCCAGCAGCCCGGGGACAGGGGGCACTGAAGCTTTCTTT
NA | TRBJ1-2 | NA | TRBV7-9 | CASEAIYGYTF | TGTGCCAGCGAGGCGATATATGGCTACACCTTC
TRBD2 | TRBJ2-7 | NA | TRBV19 | CASSMSRLAGVEQYF | TGTGCCAGTAGTATGTCCCGGCTAGCGGGAGTAGAGCAGTACTTC
TRBD1 | TRBJ2-1 | NA | TRBV7-9 | CASSFPGTGTYNEQFF | TGTGCCAGCAGCTTCCCCGGGACAGGGACCTACAATGAGCAGTTCTTC
NA | TRBJ2-3 | NA | TRBV5-1 | CASSLEAQDTQYF | TGCGCCAGCAGCTTGGAGGCTCAAGATACGCAGTATTTT
NA | TRBJ2-1 | once | TRBV28 | CASSFEVADNEQFF | TGTGCCAGCAGTTTCGAGGTAGCGGACAATGAGCAGTTCTTC
TRBD2 | TRBJ2-7 | NA | TRBV10-3 | CAISAGTSSREQYF | TGTGCCATCAGTGCCGGGACTAGCTCCCGAGAGCAGTACTTC
TRBD2 | TRBJ2-7 | NA | TRBV27 | CASSPQPLAFGGEQYF | TGTGCCAGCAGTCCCCAGCCACTAGCGTTCGGGGGTGAGCAGTACTTC
NA | TRBJ1-1 | NA | TRBV5-1 | CASSLDGKGTEAFF | TGCGCCAGCAGCTTGGACGGAAAAGGGACTGAAGCTTTCTTT
NA | TRBJ1-1 | NA | TRBV11-2 | CASSFGRAGAFF | TGTGCCAGCAGCTTTGGGCGGGCGGGAGCTTTCTTT
NA | TRBJ1-2 | NA | TRBV6-6 | CASRLGRDYYGYTF | TGTGCCAGCAGACTGGGGCGGGACTACTATGGCTACACCTTC
TRBD1 | TRBJ1-1 | NA | TRBV27 | CASTTQGATSEAFF | TGTGCCAGCACCACTCAGGGGGCGACTTCTGAAGCTTTCTTT
TRBD1 | TRBJ2-5 | once | TRBV27 | CASSLKGATETQYF | TGTGCCAGCAGTTTAAAGGGGGCGACGGAGACCCAGTACTTC
NA | TRBJ2-7 | once | TRBV28 | CASNIAQGTYEQYF | TGTGCCAGCAACATAGCTCAAGGAACCTACGAGCAGTACTTC
NA | TRBJ2-7 | NA | TRBV5-4 | CASSPDLVSYEQYF | TGTGCCAGCAGCCCGGATCTAGTTTCCTACGAGCAGTACTTC
NA | TRBJ1-3 | NA | TRBV28 | CASSRAGGNTIYF | TGTGCCAGTAGCAGGGCGGGTGGAAACACCATATATTTT
TRBD1 | TRBJ1-1 | NA | TRBV7-9 | CASSSRTGGIAEAFF | TGTGCCAGCAGCTCCCGGACAGGGGGAATCGCTGAAGCTTTCTTT
TRBD2 | TRBJ2-1 | NA | TRBV19 | CASSIETSGRGYEQFF | TGTGCCAGTAGTATAGAGACTAGCGGGAGAGGTTATGAGCAGTTCTTC
NA | TRBJ1-1 | NA | TRBV18 | CASSAGHHTEAFF | TGTGCCAGCTCAGCAGGACATCACACTGAAGCTTTCTTT
NA | TRBJ1-5 | few | TRBV15 | CATSSDQPNQPQHF | TGTGCCACCAGCAGCGACCAGCCCAATCAGCCCCAGCATTTT
NA | TRBJ2-7 | NA | TRBV18 | CASSPRRGSYEQYF | TGTGCCAGCTCACCACGGCGGGGATCCTACGAGCAGTACTTC
NA | TRBJ2-4 | NA | TRBV2 | CASSEDDLAKNIQYF | TGTGCCAGCAGTGAAGACGACCTAGCCAAAAACATTCAGTACTTC
NA | TRBJ1-1 | NA | TRBV12-5 | CASALWGGNTEAFF | TGTGCTAGTGCCCTCTGGGGAGGGAACACTGAAGCTTTCTTT
TRBD2 | TRBJ2-1 | NA | TRBV9 | CASSFRAGEGSYNEQFF | TGTGCCAGCAGCTTCCGCGCGGGGGAGGGCTCCTACAATGAGCAGTTCTTC
TRBD1 | TRBJ1-1 | once | TRBV28 | CASSASGLPGGTEAFF | TGTGCCAGCAGTGCTTCGGGACTCCCAGGGGGCACTGAAGCTTTCTTT
NA | TRBJ1-1 | NA | TRBV18 | CASSPQRETEAFF | TGTGCCAGCTCACCTCAGAGGGAGACTGAAGCTTTCTTT
NA | TRBJ2-5 | NA | TRBV2 | CASSESGVGETQYF | TGTGCCAGCAGTGAAAGTGGGGTTGGGGAGACCCAGTACTTC
NA | TRBJ1-5 | NA | TRBV18 | CASSPRNSNQPQHF | TGTGCCAGCTCACCGAGGAATAGCAATCAGCCCCAGCATTTT
NA | TRBJ2-1 | NA | TRBV24-1 | CATGGLAGDPREFNEQFF | TGTGCCACCGGGGGGCTGGCGGGGGACCCCAGGGAGTTCAATGAGCAGTTCTTC
NA | TRBJ1-1 | few | TRBV19 | CASSFSRDTEAFF | TGTGCCAGTAGCTTCTCCCGGGACACTGAAGCTTTCTTT
NA | TRBJ1-6 | NA | TRBV27 | CASTHLGDNSPLHF | TGTGCCAGCACACACCTCGGGGATAATTCACCCCTCCACTTT